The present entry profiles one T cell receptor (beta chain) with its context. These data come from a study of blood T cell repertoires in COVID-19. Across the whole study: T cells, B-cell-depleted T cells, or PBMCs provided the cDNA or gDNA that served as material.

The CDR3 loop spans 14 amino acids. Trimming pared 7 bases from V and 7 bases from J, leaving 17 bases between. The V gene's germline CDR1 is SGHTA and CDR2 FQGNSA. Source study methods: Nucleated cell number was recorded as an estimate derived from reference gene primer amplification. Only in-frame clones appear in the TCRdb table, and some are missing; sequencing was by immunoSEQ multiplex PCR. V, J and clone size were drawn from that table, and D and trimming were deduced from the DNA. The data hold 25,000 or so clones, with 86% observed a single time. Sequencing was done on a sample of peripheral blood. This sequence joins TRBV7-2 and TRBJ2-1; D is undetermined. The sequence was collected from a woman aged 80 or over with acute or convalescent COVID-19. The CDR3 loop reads CASILTESINEQFF. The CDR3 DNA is TGTGCCAGCATCCTAACGGAGAGTATTAATGAGCAGTTCTTC.